A selection of T cell receptor beta chains follows, all from one sample in a study of blood T cell repertoires in COVID-19. Assay used: immunoSEQ multiplex PCR; TCRdb lists only in-frame clones, some missing. Of tens of thousands of clones in the sample, around 79% were seen once. The sequenced material came from peripheral blood. These receptor sequences come from a man in his fifties with active or convalescent COVID-19. Both conserved end residues are part of each CDR3. A D gene is named only where the DNA matches it firmly. Clone size is given for some rows only: seen once, a few or many times, or a class if the clone is expanded.

CDR3nt	CDR3aa	d_gene	j_gene	v_gene	len	abundance
TGTGCCATCGGGGACAGGGGGCACTACGAGCAGTACTTC	CAIGDRGHYEQYF	TRBD1	TRBJ2-7	TRBV10-3	13	few
TGTGCCAGTAGGTCATCACGGGATACCTACGAGCAGTACTTC	CASRSSRDTYEQYF	NA	TRBJ2-7	TRBV19	14	NA
TGTGCCAGCAGCCTTGGGGGGCAAGAGACCCAGTACTTC	CASSLGGQETQYF	NA	TRBJ2-5	TRBV5-4	13	few
TGTGCCAGCAGTGGAGGGGGCGAGAACATTCAGTACTTC	CASSGGGENIQYF	TRBD1	TRBJ2-4	TRBV25-1	13	NA
TGTGCCAGTAGTATAGGAGAAGTACACAATGAGCAGTTCTTC	CASSIGEVHNEQFF	NA	TRBJ2-1	TRBV19	14	NA
TGTGCCAGCACCCGGACAGGGTCCGAAGAGACCCAGTACTTC	CASTRTGSEETQYF	TRBD1	TRBJ2-5	TRBV7-2	14	NA
TGTGCCAGCAGCTTACGGTCCGCTATGGGGGCTAATTCACCCCTCCACTTT	CASSLRSAMGANSPLHF	NA	TRBJ1-6	TRBV7-2	17	NA
TGTGCCAGCAGCTCCGGACTAGCGGGGACGAACACCGGGGAGCTGTTTTTT	CASSSGLAGTNTGELFF	TRBD2	TRBJ2-2	TRBV7-9	17	NA
TGTGCCAGCAGCTTTAGCGGGGGGGAAGAGACCCAGTACTTC	CASSFSGGEETQYF	TRBD2	TRBJ2-5	TRBV7-3	14	NA
TGTGCCAGCGGCGATCGTTCGGGGGCAGATACGCAGTATTTT	CASGDRSGADTQYF	NA	TRBJ2-3	TRBV6-5	14	NA
TGTGCCGGGGGACAGAACTACTACGAGCAGTACTTC	CAGGQNYYEQYF	TRBD1	TRBJ2-7	TRBV19	12	NA
TGTGCCAGCAGCTTAACTCCTAAACAGGGGGCGCGGCTTAGGGAGCAGTACTTC	CASSLTPKQGARLREQYF	TRBD1	TRBJ2-7	TRBV7-6	18	few
TGTGCCAGTAGTCTAGCGGGGGATGGAGATACGCAGTATTTT	CASSLAGDGDTQYF	TRBD2	TRBJ2-3	TRBV19	14	NA
TGTGCCAGCGGGAAACAGGGGGCGGGGTACGAGCAGTACTTC	CASGKQGAGYEQYF	TRBD1	TRBJ2-7	TRBV25-1	14	NA
TGTGCCAGCAGTTATGCGGGACGCAGCTCCTACAATGAGCAGTTCTTC	CASSYAGRSSYNEQFF	NA	TRBJ2-1	TRBV6-5	16	NA
TGTGCCAGCACCTCGGGCATAAGGGACAGAAACTCCTACGAGCAGTACTTC	CASTSGIRDRNSYEQYF	TRBD1	TRBJ2-7	TRBV28	17	NA
TGTGCCAGCAGCTTAGCGCACGCGGGGGCCACAGATACGCAGTATTTT	CASSLAHAGATDTQYF	NA	TRBJ2-3	TRBV7-2	16	NA
TGCGCCAGCAGCACCACAGGGAATCCGTACGAGCAGTACTTC	CASSTTGNPYEQYF	NA	TRBJ2-7	TRBV5-1	14	NA